The T cell receptor beta chain under discussion was sequenced for a study of T-cell memory formation after mild COVID-19. Turning to the study itself: The two donors had largely donor-specific TCR clusters.

Using its own MiXCR run on the 5' RACE reads, TCRdb lists one record per CDR3 protein. This sample has about 540,000 distinct CDR3 sequences; roughly 22% occur once, and the top ten carry approximately 12%. Regarding the study as a whole: For contracting clones, CD4+ ones sat mainly in CM and EM, CD8+ in EMRA.

This CDR3 contains 15 residues. V lost 4 bases and J lost 5, with 16 bases in between. Per the germline V gene, CDR1 is SGHRS and CDR2 is YFSETQ. A note on this clonotype: The antigen is unknown.

The chain links TRBV5-1 to TRBJ2-1, with D tentatively TRBD2 (6 bases). Sequencing input: PBMCs or a T cell subset sorted from them (not recorded which). The TCR was taken from an adult woman who had mild COVID-19 (a few samples of this study predate the infection). Cell type and time point are not known. The CDR3 DNA sequence: TGCGCCAGCAGCCTACGCGTCGGGGGAAACAATGAGCAGTTCTTC. This gives the protein CASSLRVGGNNEQFF.